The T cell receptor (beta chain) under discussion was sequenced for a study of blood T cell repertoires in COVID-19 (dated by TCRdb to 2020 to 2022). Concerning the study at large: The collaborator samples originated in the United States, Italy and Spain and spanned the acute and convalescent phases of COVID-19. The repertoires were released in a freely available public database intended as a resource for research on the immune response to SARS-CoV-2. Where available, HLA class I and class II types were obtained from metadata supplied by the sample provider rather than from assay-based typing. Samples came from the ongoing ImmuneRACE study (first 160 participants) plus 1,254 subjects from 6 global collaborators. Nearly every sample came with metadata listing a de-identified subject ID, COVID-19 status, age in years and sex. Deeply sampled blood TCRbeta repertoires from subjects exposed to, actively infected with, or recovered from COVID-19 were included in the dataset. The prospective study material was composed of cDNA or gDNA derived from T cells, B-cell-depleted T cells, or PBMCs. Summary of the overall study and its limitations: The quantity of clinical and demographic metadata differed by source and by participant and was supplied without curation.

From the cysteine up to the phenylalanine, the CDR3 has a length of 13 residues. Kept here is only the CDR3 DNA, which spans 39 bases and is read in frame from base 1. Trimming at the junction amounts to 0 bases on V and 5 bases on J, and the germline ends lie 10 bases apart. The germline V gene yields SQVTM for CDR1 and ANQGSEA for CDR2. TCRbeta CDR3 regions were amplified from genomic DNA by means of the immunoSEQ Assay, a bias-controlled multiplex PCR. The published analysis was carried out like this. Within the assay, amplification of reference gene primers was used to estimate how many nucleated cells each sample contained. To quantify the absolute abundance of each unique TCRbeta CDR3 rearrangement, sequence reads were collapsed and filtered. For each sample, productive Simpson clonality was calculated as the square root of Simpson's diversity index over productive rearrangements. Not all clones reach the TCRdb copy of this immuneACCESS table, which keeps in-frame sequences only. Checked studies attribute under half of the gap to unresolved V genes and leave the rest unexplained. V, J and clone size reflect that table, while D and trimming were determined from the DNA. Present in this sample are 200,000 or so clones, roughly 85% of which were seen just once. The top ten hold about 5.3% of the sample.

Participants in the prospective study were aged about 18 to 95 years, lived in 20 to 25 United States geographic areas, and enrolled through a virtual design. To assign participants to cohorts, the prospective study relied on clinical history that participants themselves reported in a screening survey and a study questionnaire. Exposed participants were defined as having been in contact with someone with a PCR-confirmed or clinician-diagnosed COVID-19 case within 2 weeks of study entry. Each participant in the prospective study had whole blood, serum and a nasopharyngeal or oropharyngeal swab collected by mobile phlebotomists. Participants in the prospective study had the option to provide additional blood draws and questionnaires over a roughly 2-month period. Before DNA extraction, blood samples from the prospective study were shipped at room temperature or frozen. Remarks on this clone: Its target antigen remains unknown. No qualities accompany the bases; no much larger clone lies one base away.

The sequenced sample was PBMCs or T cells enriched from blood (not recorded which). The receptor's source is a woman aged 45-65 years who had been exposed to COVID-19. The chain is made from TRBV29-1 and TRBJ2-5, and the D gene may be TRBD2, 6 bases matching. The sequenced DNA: TGCAGCGTTGAAGAGGCAGGGAGGGAGACCCAGTACTTC. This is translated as CSVEEAGRETQYF.